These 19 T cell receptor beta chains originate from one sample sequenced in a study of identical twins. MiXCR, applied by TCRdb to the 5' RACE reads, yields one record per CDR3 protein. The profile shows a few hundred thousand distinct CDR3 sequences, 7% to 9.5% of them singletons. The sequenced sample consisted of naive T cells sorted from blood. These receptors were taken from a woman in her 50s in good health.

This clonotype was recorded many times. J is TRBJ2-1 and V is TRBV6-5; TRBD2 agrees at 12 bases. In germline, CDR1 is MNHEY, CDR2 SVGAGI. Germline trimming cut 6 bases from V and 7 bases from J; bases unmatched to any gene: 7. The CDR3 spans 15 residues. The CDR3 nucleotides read TGTGCCAGCAGGCCGACTAGCGGGAGTTTGAATGAGCAGTTCTTC. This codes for CASRPTSGSLNEQFF.

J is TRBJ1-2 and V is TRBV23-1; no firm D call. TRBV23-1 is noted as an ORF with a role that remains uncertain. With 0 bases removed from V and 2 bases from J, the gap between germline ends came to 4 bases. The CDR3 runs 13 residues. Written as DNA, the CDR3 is TGCGCCAGCAGTCAATCGGACAACTATGGCTACACCTTC. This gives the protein CASSQSDNYGYTF.

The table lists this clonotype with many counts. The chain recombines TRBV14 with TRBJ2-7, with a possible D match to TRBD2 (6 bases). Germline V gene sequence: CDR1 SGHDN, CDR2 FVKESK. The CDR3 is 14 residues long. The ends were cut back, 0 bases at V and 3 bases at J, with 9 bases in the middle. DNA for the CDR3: TGTGCCAGCAGCCAAGATGGTAGCGGCTACGAGCAGTACGTC. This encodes CASSQDGSGYEQYV.

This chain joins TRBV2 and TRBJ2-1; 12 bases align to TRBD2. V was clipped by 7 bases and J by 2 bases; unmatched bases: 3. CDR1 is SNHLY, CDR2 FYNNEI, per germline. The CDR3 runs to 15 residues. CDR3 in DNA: TGTGCCAGCACCCGACTAGCGGGAGCCTACAATGAGCAGTTCTTC. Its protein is CASTRLAGAYNEQFF.

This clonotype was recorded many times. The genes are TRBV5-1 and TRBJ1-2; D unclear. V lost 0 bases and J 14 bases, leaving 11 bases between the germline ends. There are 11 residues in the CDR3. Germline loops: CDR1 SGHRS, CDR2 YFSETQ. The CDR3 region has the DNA TGCGCCAGCAGCTTGGGTCAGAGAATAACCTTC. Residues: CASSLGQRITF.

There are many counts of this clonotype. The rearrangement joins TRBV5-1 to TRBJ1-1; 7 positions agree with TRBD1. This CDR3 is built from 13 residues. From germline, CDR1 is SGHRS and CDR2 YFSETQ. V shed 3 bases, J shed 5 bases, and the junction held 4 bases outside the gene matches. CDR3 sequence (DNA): TGCGCCAGCAGCTACGACAGGGAGACTGAAGCTTTCTTT. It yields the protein CASSYDRETEAFF.

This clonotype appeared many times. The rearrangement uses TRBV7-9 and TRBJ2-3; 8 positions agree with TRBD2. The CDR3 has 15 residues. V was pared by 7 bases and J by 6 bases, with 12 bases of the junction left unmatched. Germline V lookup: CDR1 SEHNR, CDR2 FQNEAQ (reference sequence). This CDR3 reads CASTVGRAGADTQYF. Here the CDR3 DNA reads TGTGCCAGCACAGTTGGTAGAGCGGGGGCCGATACGCAGTATTTT.

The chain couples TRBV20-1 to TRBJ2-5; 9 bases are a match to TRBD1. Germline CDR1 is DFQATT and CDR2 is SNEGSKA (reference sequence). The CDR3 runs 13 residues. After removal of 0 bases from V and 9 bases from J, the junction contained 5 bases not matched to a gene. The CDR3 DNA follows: TGCAGTGCTAGAGATAGGGGGACAGGGCCCCAGTACTTC. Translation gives CSARDRGTGPQYF.

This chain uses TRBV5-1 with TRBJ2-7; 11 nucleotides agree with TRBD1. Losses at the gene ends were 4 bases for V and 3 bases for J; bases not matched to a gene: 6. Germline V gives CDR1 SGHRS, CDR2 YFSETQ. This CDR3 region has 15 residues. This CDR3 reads CASSGGQGGIYEQYF. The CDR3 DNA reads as TGCGCCAGCAGCGGGGGACAGGGGGGAATCTACGAGCAGTACTTC.

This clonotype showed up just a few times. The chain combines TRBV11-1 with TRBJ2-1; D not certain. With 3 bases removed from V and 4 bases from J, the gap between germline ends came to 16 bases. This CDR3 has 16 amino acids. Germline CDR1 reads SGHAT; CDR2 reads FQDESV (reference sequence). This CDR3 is CASSFRTTRPYNEQFF. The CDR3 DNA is TGTGCCAGCAGCTTCCGAACAACGAGACCATACAATGAGCAGTTCTTC.

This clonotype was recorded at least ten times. In nucleotides, the CDR3 is TGTGCCATCAGTGCCTTCTCGAGCTCCTACAATGAGCAGTTCTTC. Translation: CAISAFSSSYNEQFF. The V call is TRBV10-3, the J call TRBJ2-1; D remains ambiguous. Germline CDR1 reads ENHRY; CDR2 reads SYGVKD. Trimming left V 4 bases short and J 0 bases short, with 10 bases between. The CDR3 totals 15 residues.

CDR3 nucleotides: TGCAGTGCTAGAGGAGTAGCGGGAGTTAAGCACAATGAGCAGTTCTTC. It is translated as CSARGVAGVKHNEQFF. V and J are TRBV20-1 and TRBJ2-1; 9 nucleotides line up with TRBD2. This CDR3 region has 16 residues. Germline V gene lookup returns CDR1 DFQATT and CDR2 SNEGSKA (reference sequence). Germline trimming cut 1 base from V and 5 bases from J; bases unmatched to any gene: 9.

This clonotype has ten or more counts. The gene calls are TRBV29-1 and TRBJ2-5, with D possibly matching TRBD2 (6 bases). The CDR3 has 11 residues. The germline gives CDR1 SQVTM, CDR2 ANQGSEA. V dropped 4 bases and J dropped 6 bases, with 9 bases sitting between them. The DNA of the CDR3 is TGCAGCGTTGGGGAGGAAAAGACCCAGTACTTC. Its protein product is CSVGEEKTQYF.

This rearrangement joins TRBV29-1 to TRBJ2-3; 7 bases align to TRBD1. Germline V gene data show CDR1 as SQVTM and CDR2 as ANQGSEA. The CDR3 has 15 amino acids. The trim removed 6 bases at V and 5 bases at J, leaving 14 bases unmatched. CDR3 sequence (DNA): TGCAGCGTCACAGGGGTCGGTCGGGTGGGAGATACGCAGTATTTT. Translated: CSVTGVGRVGDTQYF.

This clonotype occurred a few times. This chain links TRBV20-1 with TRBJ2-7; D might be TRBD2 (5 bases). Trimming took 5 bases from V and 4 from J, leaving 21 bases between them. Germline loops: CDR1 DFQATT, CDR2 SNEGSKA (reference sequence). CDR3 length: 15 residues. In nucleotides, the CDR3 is TGCAGTGCTCCGGACCGCCTCGGACTTTCGTACGAGCAGTACTTC. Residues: CSAPDRLGLSYEQYF.

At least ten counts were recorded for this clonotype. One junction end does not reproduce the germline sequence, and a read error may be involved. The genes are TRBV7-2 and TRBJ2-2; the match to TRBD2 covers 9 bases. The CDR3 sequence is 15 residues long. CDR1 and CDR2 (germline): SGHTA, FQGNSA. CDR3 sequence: CASSLGSGSFRELFF. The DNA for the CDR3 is TGTGCCAGCAGTTTAGGTAGCGGGAGTTTCCGGGAGCTGTTTTTT.

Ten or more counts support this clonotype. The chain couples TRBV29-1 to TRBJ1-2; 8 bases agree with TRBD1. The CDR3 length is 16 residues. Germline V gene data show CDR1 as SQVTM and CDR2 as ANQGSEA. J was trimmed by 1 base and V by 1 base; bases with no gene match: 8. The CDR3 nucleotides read TGCAGCGTTGAAGGGACCAGGGGGCACCTTAACTATGGCTACACCTTC. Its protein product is CSVEGTRGHLNYGYTF.

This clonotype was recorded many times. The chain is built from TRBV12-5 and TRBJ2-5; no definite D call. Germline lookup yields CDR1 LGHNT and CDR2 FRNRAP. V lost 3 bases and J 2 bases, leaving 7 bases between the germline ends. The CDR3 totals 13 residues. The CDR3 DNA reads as TGTGCTAGTGGTTTAAGAATTCAAGAGACCCAGTACTTC. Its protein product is CASGLRIQETQYF.

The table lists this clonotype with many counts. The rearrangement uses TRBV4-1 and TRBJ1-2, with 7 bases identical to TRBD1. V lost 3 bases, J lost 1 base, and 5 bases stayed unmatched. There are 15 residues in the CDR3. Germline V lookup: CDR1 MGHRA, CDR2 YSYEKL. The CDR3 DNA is TGCGCCAGCAGCCAGCCGGGACAGAGTAACTATGGCTACACCTTC. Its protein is CASSQPGQSNYGYTF.